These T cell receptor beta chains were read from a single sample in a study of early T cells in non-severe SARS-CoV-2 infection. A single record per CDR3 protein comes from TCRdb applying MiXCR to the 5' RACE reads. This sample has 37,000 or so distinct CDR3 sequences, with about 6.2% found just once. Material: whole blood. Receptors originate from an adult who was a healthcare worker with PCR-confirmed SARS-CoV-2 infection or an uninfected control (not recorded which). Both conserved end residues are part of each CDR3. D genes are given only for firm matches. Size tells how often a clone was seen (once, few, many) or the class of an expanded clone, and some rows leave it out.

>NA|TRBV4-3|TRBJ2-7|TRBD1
TGCGCCAGCAGCCAGAGGACAGGGCTTACCCACGAGCAGTACTTC
CASSQRTGLTHEQYF
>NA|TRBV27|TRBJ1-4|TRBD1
TGTGCCAGCAGAAACAGGGGGGCTGTGGAAAAACTGTTTTTT
CASRNRGAVEKLFF
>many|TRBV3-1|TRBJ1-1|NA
TGTGCCAGCAGCCAACAGGTGGCTACTGAAGCTTTCTTT
CASSQQVATEAFF
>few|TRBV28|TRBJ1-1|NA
TGTGCCAGCACTGAGGTTGTGAGCACTGAAGCTTTCTTT
CASTEVVSTEAFF
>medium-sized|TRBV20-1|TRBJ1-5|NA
TGCAGTGCTAGAGCCGGCAATCAGCCCCAGCATTTT
CSARAGNQPQHF
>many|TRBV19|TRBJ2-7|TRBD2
TGTGCCAGTAGTCTCGGACTAGCGGGAGCTTACGAGCAGTACTTC
CASSLGLAGAYEQYF
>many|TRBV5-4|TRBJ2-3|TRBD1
TGTGCCAGCAGCATCACAGGGGCAGATACGCAGTATTTT
CASSITGADTQYF
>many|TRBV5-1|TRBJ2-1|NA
TGCGCCAGCAGCCCGTTAATTAGGGACAATGAGCAGTTCTTC
CASSPLIRDNEQFF
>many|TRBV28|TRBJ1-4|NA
TGTGCCAGCAGGGCGGCGGGGGAAAAACTGTTTTTT
CASRAAGEKLFF
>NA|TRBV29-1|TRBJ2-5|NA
TGCAGCGTGGAACGGACAGACCAAGAGACCCAGTACTTC
CSVERTDQETQYF
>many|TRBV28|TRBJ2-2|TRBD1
TGTGCCAGCAGTTTCTTGGGACAGTCCACCGGGGAGCTGTTTTTT
CASSFLGQSTGELFF
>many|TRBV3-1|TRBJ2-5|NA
TGTGCCAGCAGCCAAGTGAAAGAGACCCAGTACTTC
CASSQVKETQYF
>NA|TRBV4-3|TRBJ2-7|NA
TGCGCCAGCAGCCAAGATCGGGGTAGCGACTCCTACGAGCAGTACTTC
CASSQDRGSDSYEQYF
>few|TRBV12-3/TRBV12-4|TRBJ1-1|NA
TGTGCCAGCAGCCCGGACGGGAACACTGAAGCTTTCTTT
CASSPDGNTEAFF
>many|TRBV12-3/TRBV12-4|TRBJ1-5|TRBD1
TGTGCCAGCAGTCTCGACCAGGGGGCCGGCAATCAGCCCCAGCATTTT
CASSLDQGAGNQPQHF